This T cell receptor beta chain is from a study of cytomegalovirus exposure and HLA in healthy donors. Trimming took 3 bases from V and 4 from J; bases not matched to a gene: 5. Germline V gene lookup returns CDR1 SGDLS and CDR2 YYNGEE. The CDR3 has 14 residues. Donors showed nominal health when sampled, although they likely had unrecorded immune exposures. 60 Vbeta and 13 Jbeta primers were used in PCR. Generated by immunoSEQ multiplex PCR, the TCRdb table keeps only in-frame clones and is missing some. The sample includes fewer than 250,000 clones, 60% to 80% of them seen just once. The chain uses TRBV9 and TRBJ1-1; TRBD1 aligns across 8 bases. Material for sequencing was PBMCs. The clonotype comes from a man between 18 and 29 years old in good health and CMV-seronegative. The CDR3 bases are TGTGCCAGCAGCGAGCAGGGGGCTGGCACTGAAGCTTTCTTT. Its protein is CASSEQGAGTEAFF. Filled out from reference TRBV9 and TRBJ1-1, the complete variable domain reads DSGVTQTPKHLITATGQRVTLRCSPRSGDLSVYWYQQSLDQGLQFLIQYYNGEERAKGNILERFSAQQFPDLHSELNLSSLELGDSALYFCASSEQGAGTEAFFGQGTRLTVV.